The 16 T cell receptor beta chains below were found in one sample sequenced in a study of cytomegalovirus exposure and HLA in healthy donors. PCR involved 60 Vbeta and 13 Jbeta primers. The assay was immunoSEQ multiplex PCR, and TCRdb's table has in-frame clones only and misses some. This table holds around 230,000 clones, 82% found once. The source material was PBMCs. The source of these receptors is a middle-aged man in good health and CMV-seropositive.

This chain uses TRBV6-1 with TRBJ2-7, with D possibly matching TRBD1 (6 bases). V lost 0 bases to trimming and J lost 3 bases, with 15 bases between them. The CDR3 is made up of 16 amino acids. CDR1 is MNHNS, CDR2 SASEGT, per germline. As DNA, the CDR3 is TGTGCCAGCAGTGAAGCAAGACAGGTAAAGGGCTACGAGCAGTACTTC. Its translation is CASSEARQVKGYEQYF.

DNA for the CDR3: TGCGCCAGCAGTCCCGGGACTAGGCCGCACGAGCAGTACTTC. Translating gives CASSPGTRPHEQYF. V is TRBV5-1 and J is TRBJ2-7, with 8 bases matching TRBD2. This CDR3 is built from 14 residues. Losses at the gene ends were 5 bases for V and 5 bases for J; bases not matched to a gene: 9. Germline V CDR1 and CDR2: SGHRS, YFSETQ.

This clone was counted between two and nine times. The chain is built from TRBV6-1 and TRBJ1-2; the D is unclear. There are 13 residues in the CDR3. CDR1 is MNHNS and CDR2 is SASEGT in the germline V gene. The V gene lost 11 bases and the J gene lost 2 bases, with 15 bases spanning the gap. CDR3 bases: TGTGCCGCCCAGACCCAGGTCAACTATGGCTACACCTTC. Its translation is CAAQTQVNYGYTF.

The chain joins TRBV19 to TRBJ2-1; 11 bases map to TRBD2. The CDR3 totals 15 residues. Looked up from germline, CDR1 is LNHDA and CDR2 is SQIVND (reference sequence). Trimming removed 1 base from V and 7 bases from J; junction bases left unmatched: 3. The CDR3 spells CASSIAASGRNEQFF. The CDR3, as DNA: TGTGCCAGTAGTATAGCGGCTAGCGGGAGGAATGAGCAGTTCTTC.

The rearrangement uses TRBV4-2 and TRBJ1-2, with a possible D match to TRBD1 (5 bases). The CDR3 contains 14 residues. Per germline, CDR1 LGHNA and CDR2 YNFKEQ. With 0 bases removed from V and 5 bases from J, the gap between germline ends came to 10 bases. CDR3 DNA sequence: TGTGCCAGCAGCCAAGAACAGGCCACTTATGGCTACACCTTC. Protein: CASSQEQATYGYTF.

This clone appeared once. The chain links TRBV20-1 to TRBJ2-5; TRBD2 agrees at 7 bases. Germline V CDR1 and CDR2: DFQATT, SNEGSKA (reference sequence). J lost 11 bases, V lost 6 bases, and 6 bases had no gene match. The CDR3 length is 10 residues. The CDR3, as DNA: TGCAGTGCACCCGGACTAGTTCAGTACTTC. Its translation: CSAPGLVQYF.

The rearrangement links TRBV9 to TRBJ2-1, with 9 bases identical to TRBD2. Per germline, CDR1 SGDLS and CDR2 YYNGEE. CDR3 length: 14 residues. Trimming at V came to 2 bases and at J to 13 bases, leaving 10 bases not matched to a gene. In nucleotides, the CDR3 is TGTGCCAGCAGCGTTCAGGGGACTAGCAGTTTTCAGTTCTTC. The encoded protein is CASSVQGTSSFQFF.

This clone appeared a single time. Additional DNA sequences in this sample encode the identical CDR3. The gene calls are TRBV27 and TRBJ2-1, with D tentatively TRBD2 (6 bases). The germline V gene has CDR1 MNHEY and CDR2 SMNVEV (reference sequence). V lost 5 bases to trimming and J lost 0 bases, with 11 bases between them. The CDR3 loop spans 15 amino acids. CDR3 loop: CASSLSGSSYNEQFF. As DNA, the CDR3 is TGTGCCAGCAGTCTTAGCGGTAGCTCCTACAATGAGCAGTTCTTC.

This chain uses TRBV6-4 with TRBJ2-3; 9 nucleotides agree with TRBD2. The ends lost 5 bases at V and 0 bases at J; junction bases unmatched: 3. Germline CDR1 is MRHNA and CDR2 is SNTAGT. This CDR3 comprises 15 residues. The CDR3 here is CASSKAGGSTDTQYF. Here the CDR3 DNA reads TGTGCCAGCAGTAAAGCGGGAGGAAGCACAGATACGCAGTATTTT.

CDR3 loop: CASSVRQGSIGETQYF. The DNA of the CDR3 is TGCGCCAGCAGCGTACGACAGGGTTCAATCGGCGAGACCCAGTACTTC. V gene TRBV4-1 combines with J gene TRBJ2-5; TRBD1 aligns across 7 bases. With 5 bases clipped from V and 5 bases from J, the junction kept 14 bases outside the gene matches. The CDR3 is 16 amino acids. Germline CDR1 reads MGHRA; CDR2 reads YSYEKL.

This CDR3 is CSALRLAETDTQYF. CDR3 coding DNA: TGCAGCGCCCTGAGGCTAGCGGAAACAGATACGCAGTATTTT. J is TRBJ2-3 and V is TRBV29-1; TRBD2 aligns across 7 bases. J lost 3 bases, V lost 7 bases, and 10 bases had no gene match. The CDR3 totals 14 residues. CDR1 and CDR2 (germline): SQVTM, ANQGSEA.

J is TRBJ1-5 and V is TRBV9, with 7 bases lining up with TRBD1. Germline trimming cut 3 bases from V and 2 bases from J; bases unmatched to any gene: 5. CDR1 and CDR2 from the germline V gene are SGDLS and YYNGEE. The CDR3 sequence is 15 residues long. The CDR3 spells CASSELGQGNQPQHF. Here the CDR3 DNA reads TGTGCCAGCAGCGAGCTAGGACAGGGCAATCAGCCCCAGCATTTT.

Worth noting for this clone: One end of the junction fails to match germline, which may point to a read error. The chain employs TRBV7-7 and TRBJ2-1; 10 nucleotides match TRBD2. The length of the CDR3 is 15 residues. Germline-derived CDR1 and CDR2 are SSHAT and FNYEAQ (reference sequence). The CDR3 here is CASSFSAGGLSEQFF. As DNA, the CDR3 is TGTGCTAGCAGCTTTTCAGCGGGAGGGTTGAGTGAGCAGTTCTTC. Full variable domain (rest looked up from reference TRBV7-7 and TRBJ2-1): GAGVSQSPRYKVTKRGQDVTLRCDPISSHATLYWYQQALGQGPEFLTYFNYEAQPDKSGLPSDRFSAERPEGSISTLTIQRTEQRDSAMYRCASSFSAGGLSEQFFGPGTRLTVL.

J is TRBJ1-4 and V is TRBV27; tentatively, D is TRBD1 (5 bases). CDR1 and CDR2 from the germline V gene are MNHEY and SMNVEV (reference sequence). CDR3 length equals 14 residues. Between the trimmed V and J ends, which lost 4 bases and 4 bases, there was a span of 10 bases. As DNA, the CDR3 is TGTGCCAGCAGTTCAGGGCCCCTTAATGAAAAACTGTTTTTT. Translation gives CASSSGPLNEKLFF.

The chain links TRBV30 to TRBJ2-7; possible D gene TRBD2, 6 bases. This CDR3 has 12 residues. With 6 bases removed from V and 6 bases from J, the gap between germline ends came to 15 bases. Germline V lookup: CDR1 GTSNPN, CDR2 SVGIG (reference sequence). Here the CDR3 DNA reads TGTGCCTGCCTCGTAGGGAGGCGCGAGCAGTACTTC. It specifies CACLVGRREQYF. The entire variable domain, with the rest obtained from reference TRBV30 and TRBJ2-7, is as follows: SQTIHQWPATLVQPVGSPLSLECTVEGTSNPNLYWYRQAAGRGLQLLFYSVGIGQISSEVPQNLSASRPQDRQFILSSKKLLLSDSGFYLCACLVGRREQYFGPGTRLTVT.

This clone was detected only a few times. The J gene is TRBJ1-2, the V gene TRBV19; TRBD1 is a possible D gene (5 bases). Trimming took off 6 bases at V and 2 bases at J, with 10 bases between the two ends. The CDR3 runs 13 residues. Germline assignment: CDR1 LNHDA and CDR2 SQIVND (reference sequence). For the CDR3, the DNA is TGTGCCAGTAGCCAGGGTGCGAACTATGGCTACACCTTC. As protein: CASSQGANYGYTF.